This TCR beta chain emerged from a study of T cells after yellow fever vaccination. With respect to this clonotype: Its specificity is unknown.

General study points: Clones from primary vaccination mostly reappeared after the booster (96% CD4, approximately 86% CD8).

The CDR3 consists of 15 residues. A universal primer site and UMIs were added as TCR cDNA was made by 5'RACE template switching. TCRdb re-called the 5' RACE reads through MiXCR, storing one row per CDR3 protein. This table holds 350,000 to 450,000 distinct CDR3 sequences, 6% to 8% found once. The V and J genes are TRBV21-1 and TRBJ1-1; the table names TRBD1, a call not compared with the DNA. TRBV21-1 is marked as a pseudogene. The receptor was derived from a man aged 25-45 years who received the YFV17D yellow fever vaccine. This specimen was PBMCs, taken 5 days after the yellow fever booster vaccination. The CDR3 reads CASSKPPQGRTEAFF. The CDR3 DNA reads TGTGCCAGCAGCAAACCGCCGCAGGGGAGGACTGAAGCTTTCTTT.